This T cell receptor (beta chain) was recorded in a study of blood T cells in healthy people across ages. A second PCR, run for about 7 to 11 cycles, used a sample-barcoded 5' primer plus a J-beta primer mix. A template-switch adaptor with 12 random nucleotides tagged each cDNA molecule. TCRdb called the 5' RACE reads again in MiXCR, with one record for every CDR3 protein. Of hundreds of thousands of distinct CDR3 sequences in the sample, about 52% were seen once. Germline-derived CDR1 and CDR2 are SGDLS and YYNGEE. The CDR3 has 14 amino acids. V dropped 3 bases and J dropped 7 bases, with 14 bases sitting between them.

Source material: blood. The genes are TRBV9 and TRBJ2-1; possibly TRBD1 or TRBD2 for D (6 bases each). The origin of this receptor is an older woman in good health. The CDR3 spells CASSAPRGANEQFF. The CDR3 nucleotides read TGTGCCAGCAGCGCCCCAAGGGGGGCGAATGAGCAGTTCTTC. Full variable domain (missing parts from reference TRBV9 and TRBJ2-1): DSGVTQTPKHLITATGQRVTLRCSPRSGDLSVYWYQQSLDQGLQFLIQYYNGEERAKGNILERFSAQQFPDLHSELNLSSLELGDSALYFCASSAPRGANEQFFGPGTRLTVL.